This T cell receptor (beta chain) was recorded in a study of OX40 agonist ivuxolimab in advanced cancers. Using immunoSEQ multiplex PCR, the repertoire was profiled, and TCRdb retains in-frame clones only, with some absent. Of 55,000 to 90,000 clones in the sample, about 90% were seen once. This clone has only one observation. Excluded were patients having autoimmune disease history or systemic immunosuppression. Sequencing was performed on CD4+ or CD8+ T cells sorted from blood, taken in a trial of the OX40 agonist ivuxolimab. This TCR derives from an adult with an advanced solid tumor such as melanoma, head and neck, liver or kidney cancer.

The CDR3 nucleotides are TGTGCCAGAAGCCCCGGGACAGACGACTATGGCTACACCTTC. As protein: CARSPGTDDYGYTF. The chain uses TRBV5-3 and TRBJ1-2, with TRBD1 matching over 7 bases. TRBV5-3 is given ORF status, its function remaining uncertain. CDR3 length: 14 residues. The J segment lost 3 bases and the V segment lost 4 bases, leaving 6 bases of the junction unmatched.